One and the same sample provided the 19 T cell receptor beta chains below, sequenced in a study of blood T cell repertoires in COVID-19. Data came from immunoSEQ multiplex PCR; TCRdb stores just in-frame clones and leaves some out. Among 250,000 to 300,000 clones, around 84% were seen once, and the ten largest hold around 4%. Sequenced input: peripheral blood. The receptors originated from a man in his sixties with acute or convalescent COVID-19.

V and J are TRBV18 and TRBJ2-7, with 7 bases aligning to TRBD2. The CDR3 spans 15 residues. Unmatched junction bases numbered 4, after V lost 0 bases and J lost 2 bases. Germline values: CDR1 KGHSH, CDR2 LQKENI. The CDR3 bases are TGTGCCAGCTCACCACCGGGGACTACAGCCTACGAGCAGTACTTC. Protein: CASSPPGTTAYEQYF.

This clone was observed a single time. The CDR3 loop reads CASRGQGKLNTEAFF. As DNA, the CDR3 is TGTGCCAGCCGGGGACAGGGTAAACTGAACACTGAAGCTTTCTTT. The V call is TRBV19, the J call TRBJ1-1, with 9 bases lining up with TRBD1. The CDR3 is 15 amino acids. V was pared by 9 bases and J by 0 bases, with 8 bases of the junction left unmatched. Germline V gene sequence: CDR1 LNHDA, CDR2 SQIVND (reference sequence).

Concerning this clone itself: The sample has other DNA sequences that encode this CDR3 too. CDR3 in amino acids: CASSLQGRDTEAFF. The CDR3, as DNA: TGTGCCAGCAGCCTACAGGGCCGGGACACTGAAGCTTTCTTT. The chain links TRBV6-5 to TRBJ1-1, with a tentative D call TRBD1 (6 bases). Germline assignment: CDR1 MNHEY and CDR2 SVGAGI. The CDR3 runs to 14 residues. The V end was cut by 6 bases, the J end by 3 bases, with 14 bases between.

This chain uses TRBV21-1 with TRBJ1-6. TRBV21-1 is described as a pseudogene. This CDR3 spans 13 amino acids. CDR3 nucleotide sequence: TGTGCCAGCAACGGGGGGAAGGGTTCACCCCTCCACTTT. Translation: CASNGGKGSPLHF.

The CDR3 DNA sequence: TGTGCCAGCAGCCGGACTAGCGGGAGGGCCGGGGGGTACAATGAGCAGTTCTTC. This codes for CASSRTSGRAGGYNEQFF. The rearrangement uses TRBV7-9 and TRBJ2-1, with TRBD2 matching 15 bases. V trimming: 5 bases; J trimming: 4 bases; junction bases outside the gene matches: 9. This CDR3 region has 18 residues. In germline, CDR1 is SEHNR, CDR2 FQNEAQ (reference sequence).

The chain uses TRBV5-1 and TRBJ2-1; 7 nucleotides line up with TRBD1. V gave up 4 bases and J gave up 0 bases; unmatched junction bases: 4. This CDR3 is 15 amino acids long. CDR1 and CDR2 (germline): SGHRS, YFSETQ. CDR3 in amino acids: CASSPGTASYNEQFF. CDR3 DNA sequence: TGCGCCAGCAGCCCTGGGACAGCCTCCTACAATGAGCAGTTCTTC.

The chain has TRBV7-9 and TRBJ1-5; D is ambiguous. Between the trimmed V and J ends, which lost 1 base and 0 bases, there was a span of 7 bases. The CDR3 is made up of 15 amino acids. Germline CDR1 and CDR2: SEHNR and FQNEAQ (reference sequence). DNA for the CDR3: TGTGCCAGCAGCTTAGGGGCAGATAGCAATCAGCCCCAGCATTTT. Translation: CASSLGADSNQPQHF.

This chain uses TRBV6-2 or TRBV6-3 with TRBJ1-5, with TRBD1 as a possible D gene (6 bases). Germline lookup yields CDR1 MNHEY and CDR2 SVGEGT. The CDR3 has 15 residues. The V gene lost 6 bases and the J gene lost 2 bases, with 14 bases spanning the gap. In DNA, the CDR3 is TGTGCCAGCAGCCGAACAGGGTTTGGCAATCAGCCCCAGCATTTT. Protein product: CASSRTGFGNQPQHF.

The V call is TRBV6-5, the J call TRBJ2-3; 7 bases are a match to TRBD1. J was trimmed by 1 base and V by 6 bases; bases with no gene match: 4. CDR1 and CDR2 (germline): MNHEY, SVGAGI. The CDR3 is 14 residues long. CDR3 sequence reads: CASSETGRTDTQYF. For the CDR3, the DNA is TGTGCCAGCAGCGAGACAGGGCGCACAGATACGCAGTATTTT.

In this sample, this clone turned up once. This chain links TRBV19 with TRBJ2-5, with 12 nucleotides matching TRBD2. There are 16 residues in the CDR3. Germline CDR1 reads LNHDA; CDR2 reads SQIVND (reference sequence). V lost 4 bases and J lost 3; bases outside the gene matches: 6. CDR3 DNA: TGTGCCAGTAGTAGGACTAGCGGGACCTGGAAAGAGACCCAGTACTTC. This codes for CASSRTSGTWKETQYF.

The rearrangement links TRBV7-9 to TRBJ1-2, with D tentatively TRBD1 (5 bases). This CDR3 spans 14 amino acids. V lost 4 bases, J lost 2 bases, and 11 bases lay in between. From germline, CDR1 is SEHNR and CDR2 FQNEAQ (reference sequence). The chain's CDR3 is CASSYQGGNYGYTF. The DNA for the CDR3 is TGTGCCAGCAGCTATCAGGGCGGCAACTATGGCTACACCTTC. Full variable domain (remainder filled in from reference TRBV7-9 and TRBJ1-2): DTGVSQNPRHKITKRGQNVTFRCDPISEHNRLYWYRQTLGQGPEFLTYFQNEAQLEKSRLLSDRFSAERPKGSFSTLEIQRTEQGDSAMYLCASSYQGGNYGYTFGSGTRLTVV.

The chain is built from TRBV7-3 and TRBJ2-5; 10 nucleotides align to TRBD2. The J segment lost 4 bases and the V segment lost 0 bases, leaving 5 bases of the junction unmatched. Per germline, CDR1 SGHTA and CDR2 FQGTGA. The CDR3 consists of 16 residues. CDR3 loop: CASSLTSGRAGETQYF. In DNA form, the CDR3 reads TGTGCCAGCAGCTTAACCAGCGGGAGGGCGGGAGAGACCCAGTACTTC.

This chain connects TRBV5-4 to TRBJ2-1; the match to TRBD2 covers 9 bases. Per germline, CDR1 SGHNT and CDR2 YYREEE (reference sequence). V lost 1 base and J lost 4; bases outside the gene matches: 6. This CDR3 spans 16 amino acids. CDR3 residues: CASSLRFSGSYNEQFF. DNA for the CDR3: TGTGCCAGCAGCTTGAGGTTTAGCGGGAGTTACAATGAGCAGTTCTTC. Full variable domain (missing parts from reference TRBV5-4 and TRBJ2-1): ETGVTQSPTHLIKTRGQQVTLRCSSQSGHNTVSWYQQALGQGPQFIFQYYREEENGRGNFPPRFSGLQFPNYSSELNVNALELDDSALYLCASSLRFSGSYNEQFFGPGTRLTVL.

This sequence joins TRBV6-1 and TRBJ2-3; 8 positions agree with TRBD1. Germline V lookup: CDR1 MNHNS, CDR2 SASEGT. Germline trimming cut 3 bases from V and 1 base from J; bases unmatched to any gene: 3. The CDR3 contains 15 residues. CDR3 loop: CASSEATGGTDTQYF. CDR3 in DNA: TGTGCCAGCAGTGAGGCGACAGGGGGCACAGATACGCAGTATTTT.

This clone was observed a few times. The CDR3 DNA follows: TGTGCCAGCAGCCAATGGACGGGAGATTCTAGTGAGCAGTTCTTC. Its protein is CASSQWTGDSSEQFF. The chain employs TRBV3-1 (or the pseudogene TRBV3-2) and TRBJ2-1; TRBD2 might be the D (6 bases). The CDR3 contains 15 residues. V lost 2 bases and J lost 9, with 17 bases in between. Germline V CDR1 and CDR2: LGHDT, YNNKEL (reference sequence).

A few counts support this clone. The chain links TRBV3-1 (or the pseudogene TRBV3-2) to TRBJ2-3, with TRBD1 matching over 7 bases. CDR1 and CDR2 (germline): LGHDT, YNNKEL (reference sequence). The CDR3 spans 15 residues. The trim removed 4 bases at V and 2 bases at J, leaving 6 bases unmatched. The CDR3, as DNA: TGTGCCAGCAGCCTAACAGGGGATTCCACAGATACGCAGTATTTT. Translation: CASSLTGDSTDTQYF.

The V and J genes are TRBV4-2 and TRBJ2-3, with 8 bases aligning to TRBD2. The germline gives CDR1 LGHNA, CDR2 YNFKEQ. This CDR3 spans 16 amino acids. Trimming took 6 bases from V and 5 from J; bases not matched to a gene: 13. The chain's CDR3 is CASRPLAGQGGDTQYF. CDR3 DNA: TGTGCCAGCAGACCATTAGCGGGGCAAGGTGGAGATACGCAGTATTTT.

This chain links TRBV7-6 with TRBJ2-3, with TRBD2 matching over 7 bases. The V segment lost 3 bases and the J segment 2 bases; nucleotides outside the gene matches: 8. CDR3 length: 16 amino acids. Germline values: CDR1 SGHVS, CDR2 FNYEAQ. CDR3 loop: CASSFLAGYPTDTQYF. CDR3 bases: TGTGCCAGCAGCTTTTTAGCGGGCTATCCCACAGATACGCAGTATTTT.

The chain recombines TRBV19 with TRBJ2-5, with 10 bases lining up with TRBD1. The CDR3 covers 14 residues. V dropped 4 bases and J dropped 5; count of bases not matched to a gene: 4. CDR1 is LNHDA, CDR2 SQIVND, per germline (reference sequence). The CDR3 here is CASSTTGGVETQYF. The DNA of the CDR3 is TGTGCCAGTAGTACGACAGGGGGCGTGGAGACCCAGTACTTC.